A selection of T cell receptor beta chains follows, all from one sample in a study of CD8+ T cells in alopecia areata. TCRdb's copy holds only in-frame clones and misses some; the assay was immunoSEQ multiplex PCR. This table holds more than 95,000 clones, about 50% found once. The sequenced sample consisted of NKG2D-low CD8+ T cells sorted from blood. These receptors all come from a human donor with alopecia areata. The CDR3 runs from the conserved cysteine through the conserved F or W. The order of the fields is V gene, J gene, D gene, clone size, CDR3 protein, CDR3 DNA. A D gene is named only where the DNA matches it firmly. Only some rows state a clone size, as once, few, many or a class for expanded clones.

>TRBV29-1|TRBJ1-1|TRBD1|-
CSVVLQGGTEAFF
TGCAGCGTTGTATTGCAGGGGGGAACTGAAGCTTTCTTT
>TRBV11-2|TRBJ1-1|TRBD1|-
CASSYTGTGGTEAFF
TGTGCCAGCAGCTATACCGGGACAGGGGGCACTGAAGCTTTCTTT
>TRBV20-1|TRBJ2-4|-|-
CSAMEDIQYF
TGCAGTGCTATGGAAGACATTCAGTACTTC
>TRBV2|TRBJ2-7|-|few
CASKGYEQYF
TGTGCCAGCAAGGGCTACGAGCAGTACTTC
>TRBV30|TRBJ2-3|-|-
CAWSVGPDTQYF
TGTGCCTGGAGTGTGGGTCCAGATACGCAGTATTTT
>TRBV28|TRBJ2-7|-|-
CASSLPVGEQYF
TGTGCCAGCAGTTTACCGGTGGGGGAGCAGTACTTC
>TRBV20-1|TRBJ2-5|-|-
CSAGAGSRYF
TGCAGTGCTGGAGCCGGCTCACGATACTTC
>TRBV6-4|TRBJ2-1|TRBD2|-
CASATSGGATEQFF
TGTGCCAGCGCGACTAGCGGGGGGGCCACTGAGCAGTTCTTC
>TRBV29-1|TRBJ2-2|-|-
CSVVNTGELFF
TGCAGCGTTGTGAACACCGGGGAGCTGTTTTTT
>TRBV30|TRBJ2-7|TRBD1|-
CAWSTQDTGAEQYF
TGTGCCTGGAGTACCCAGGACACAGGGGCAGAGCAGTACTTC
>TRBV4-1|TRBJ2-3|-|-
CASSQSGELTDTQYF
TGCGCCAGCAGCCAGTCGGGGGAACTCACAGATACGCAGTATTTT
>TRBV29-1|TRBJ2-7|-|-
CSVHTGRDFYEQYF
TGCAGCGTCCACACGGGGCGGGACTTCTACGAGCAGTACTTC
>TRBV5-1|TRBJ2-1|-|few
CASSLRADSYNEQFF
TGCGCCAGCAGCTTGAGAGCGGACTCCTACAATGAGCAGTTCTTC
>TRBV29-1|TRBJ1-4|-|-
CSVVDGGLERGRAKLFF
TGCAGCGTTGTTGATGGGGGGCTGGAGCGCGGGAGAGCAAAACTGTTTTTT
>TRBV29-1|TRBJ2-2|-|-
CSVLGGAHTGELFF
TGCAGCGTCCTAGGGGGGGCCCACACCGGGGAGCTGTTTTTT
>TRBV11-2|TRBJ2-1|-|once
CASSFHEQFF
TGTGCCAGCAGCTTCCATGAGCAGTTCTTC
>TRBV5-1|TRBJ2-1|-|few
CASSPPAGNEQFF
TGCGCCAGCAGCCCGCCCGCAGGGAATGAGCAGTTCTTC
>TRBV29-1|TRBJ2-6|-|-
CSAGSGANVLTF
TGCAGTGCAGGGTCTGGGGCCAACGTCCTGACTTTC
>TRBV15|TRBJ2-5|TRBD2|-
CATSRAGLVSSYQETQYF
TGTGCCACCAGCAGAGCTGGACTAGTGTCGTCTTACCAAGAGACCCAGTACTTC
>TRBV7-9|TRBJ2-5|TRBD1|-
CASSDRTGQETQYF
TGTGCCAGCAGCGACCGGACAGGGCAAGAGACCCAGTACTTC
>TRBV29-1|TRBJ1-1|-|few
CSVEEATPGSMNTEAFF
TGCAGCGTTGAAGAAGCTACGCCAGGATCCATGAACACTGAAGCTTTCTTT
>TRBV29-1|TRBJ2-1|-|-
CSVERLQEGFNEQFF
TGCAGCGTTGAGCGCCTGCAGGAGGGATTCAATGAGCAGTTCTTC
>TRBV5-1|TRBJ1-1|TRBD1|-
CASSGTGEAEAFF
TGCGCCAGCAGCGGAACAGGGGAGGCGGAAGCTTTCTTT
>TRBV11-2|TRBJ2-1|-|once
CASSLAYNEQFF
TGTGCCAGCAGCTTGGCCTACAATGAGCAGTTCTTC
>TRBV2|TRBJ2-1|-|few
CASSVGEQFF
TGTGCCAGCAGTGTTGGTGAGCAGTTCTTC
>TRBV30|TRBJ1-1|-|-
CAWSPTLITEAFF
TGTGCCTGGAGTCCGACCCTGATCACTGAAGCTTTCTTT
>TRBV29-1|TRBJ2-1|-|few
CSPGTLNEQFF
TGCAGCCCAGGAACCCTTAATGAGCAGTTCTTC
>TRBV6-5|TRBJ1-5|TRBD1|-
CASSTGGWNQPQHF
TGTGCCAGCTCGACAGGGGGTTGGAATCAGCCCCAGCATTTT
>TRBV7-8|TRBJ2-5|-|-
CASRGYQETQYF
TGTGCCAGCAGGGGTTACCAAGAGACCCAGTACTTC
>TRBV30|TRBJ2-3|-|-
CAWSVQSDTQYF
TGTGCCTGGAGTGTACAATCAGATACGCAGTATTTT
>TRBV29-1|TRBJ2-3|TRBD1|-
CSAWTGRFSDTQYF
TGCAGCGCATGGACAGGGAGGTTCTCAGATACGCAGTATTTT
>TRBV14|TRBJ2-3|TRBD2|few
CASSPGLENTDTQYF
TGTGCCAGCAGCCCGGGACTAGAGAACACAGATACGCAGTATTTT
>TRBV29-1|TRBJ2-7|-|-
CSVVGRNLYEQYF
TGCAGCGTTGTTGGGAGAAACCTCTACGAGCAGTACTTC
>TRBV4-3|TRBJ2-3|TRBD2|-
CASSPELGGGTDTQYF
TGCGCCAGCAGCCCTGAGTTGGGAGGGGGCACAGATACGCAGTATTTT
>TRBV5-1|TRBJ2-7|-|-
CASSLSPDGIAEQYF
TGCGCCAGCAGCTTGAGCCCGGACGGGATTGCCGAGCAGTACTTC
>TRBV29-1|TRBJ2-2|TRBD1|-
CSATGQGVMPGELFF
TGCAGCGCCACGGGACAGGGTGTTATGCCCGGGGAGCTGTTTTTT
>TRBV27|TRBJ2-7|-|-
CASSLRAATYEQYF
TGTGCCAGCAGTTTAAGGGCCGCTACCTACGAGCAGTACTTC
>TRBV27|TRBJ1-2|-|-
CASSLSEGTDGYTF
TGTGCCAGCAGTTTATCGGAGGGGACCGATGGCTACACCTTC
>TRBV4-1|TRBJ1-2|-|-
CASSQDAGWDARGYTF
TGCGCCAGCAGCCAAGATGCGGGATGGGATGCCCGTGGCTACACCTTC
>TRBV29-1|TRBJ2-1|-|-
CSVLGLDSYNEQFF
TGCAGCGTTCTCGGGTTAGATTCCTACAATGAGCAGTTCTTC
>TRBV7-9|TRBJ2-7|-|-
CAIVRGYEQYF
TGTGCCATCGTACGAGGTTACGAGCAGTACTTC
>TRBV29-1|TRBJ2-1|-|-
CSVPHGEVNEQFF
TGCAGCGTTCCACACGGGGAGGTCAATGAGCAGTTCTTC
>TRBV27|TRBJ2-2|-|-
CASSLVSGELFF
TGTGCCAGCAGTTTGGTCAGTGGGGAGCTGTTTTTT